These T cell receptor beta chains were read from a single sample in a study of T cell responses to AZD1222 COVID-19 vaccine. Sequenced by immunoSEQ multiplex PCR; TCRdb stores in-frame clones only, minus some. The sample includes some 99,000 clones, 70% to 85% of them seen just once. Specimen: peripheral blood, collected 28 days after the second AZD1222 dose. All receptors derive from an adult who received the AZD1222 COVID-19 vaccine. Both conserved end residues are part of each CDR3. A D gene is named only where the DNA matches it firmly. Clone size is given for some rows only: seen once, a few or many times, or a class if the clone is expanded.

CDR3nt,CDR3aa,abundance,j_gene,d_gene,v_gene
TGTGCCACCAGCATAACTAGCGGGAGGGTCAATGAGCAGTTCTTC,CATSITSGRVNEQFF,.,TRBJ2-1,TRBD2,TRBV15
TGTGCCAGCAGCGGCGACGGATATGGCTACACCTTC,CASSGDGYGYTF,.,TRBJ1-2,.,TRBV5-4
TGTGCCAGCTCCGGAGGGCTCTACGAGCAGTACTTC,CASSGGLYEQYF,.,TRBJ2-7,.,TRBV18
TGCGCCACTCGAGGTAGCGGGAGGGCCGAGCAGTACTTC,CATRGSGRAEQYF,.,TRBJ2-7,TRBD2,TRBV10-2
TGCGCCAGCAGTGAGTCGTTACTCATGAACACTGAAGCTTTCTTT,CASSESLLMNTEAFF,.,TRBJ1-1,.,TRBV10-2
TGTGCCAGCAGCTTAAGAAGAGGAGATGGCTACACCTTC,CASSLRRGDGYTF,.,TRBJ1-2,.,TRBV7-3
TGCGCCAGCAGCCCGGACGGTACCTATGGCTACACCTTC,CASSPDGTYGYTF,.,TRBJ1-2,.,TRBV5-1
TGTGCCAGTAGCCCCCTGGAAAGGGGACTCTATGGCTACACCTTC,CASSPLERGLYGYTF,.,TRBJ1-2,.,TRBV19
TGTGCCATCAGTTTGGGACCCTCGAACGGCTACACCTTC,CAISLGPSNGYTF,.,TRBJ1-2,.,TRBV10-3
TGTGCCAGCAGCAGAAGTCAAGAGACCCAGTACTTC,CASSRSQETQYF,few,TRBJ2-5,.,TRBV2
TGTGCCAGCAGCTCCGGAATTCCTTATCAGCCCCAGCATTTT,CASSSGIPYQPQHF,few,TRBJ1-5,.,TRBV5-8
TGTGCCAGTAGTATAGAGACTAGCGGGAGTTACGAGCAGTACTTC,CASSIETSGSYEQYF,.,TRBJ2-7,TRBD2,TRBV19
TGCAGCGTTGAGACTAGCGGGGGGCGCACCGGGGAGCTGTTTTTT,CSVETSGGRTGELFF,.,TRBJ2-2,TRBD2,TRBV29-1
TGTGCCAGCAGCGTCCTACAGGGAACCTACAATGAGCAGTTCTTC,CASSVLQGTYNEQFF,.,TRBJ2-1,.,TRBV5-4
TGTGCCAGCAGTCTCGGCGAGGCTGAAGCTTTCTTT,CASSLGEAEAFF,few,TRBJ1-1,.,TRBV2
TGTGCCAGCAGCGCTCTCGGGACAGGGGGCGATCAGCCCCAGCATTTT,CASSALGTGGDQPQHF,.,TRBJ1-5,TRBD1,TRBV6-2/TRBV6-3
TGTGCCAGCAGCTCTGGGGCCAACGTCCTGACTTTC,CASSSGANVLTF,few,TRBJ2-6,.,TRBV2
TGTGCCAGCAGTTCCACCGGGACAGGGGTTATTAACTATGGCTACACCTTC,CASSSTGTGVINYGYTF,.,TRBJ1-2,TRBD1,TRBV27
TGTGCCAGCAGCCAAGAGGGGACAGTTGGGTGGACTGAAGCTTTCTTT,CASSQEGTVGWTEAFF,.,TRBJ1-1,TRBD1,TRBV3-1/TRBV3-2
TGTGCCAGTCGCCCCAACAGGGACCTACGGGGTGAGCAGTTCTTC,CASRPNRDLRGEQFF,.,TRBJ2-1,.,TRBV7-8